What follows are 17 T cell receptor beta chains derived from one specimen sequenced in a study of graft-versus-host responses after intestinal transplantation. Here immunoSEQ multiplex PCR was the method, and the copy in TCRdb shows in-frame clones only, minus some. Of roughly 120,000 clones listed, approximately 90% are singletons. Their recognized antigens are unknown. The specimen was unstimulated CD4+ T cells sorted from spleen or lymph node cells, collected before intestinal transplant. The receptors shown here come from a human donor who received an intestinal transplant.

The chain couples TRBV6-6 to TRBJ1-1, with 7 nucleotides matching TRBD1. Looked up from germline, CDR1 is MNHNY and CDR2 is SVGAGI (reference sequence). After removal of 6 bases from V and 4 bases from J, the junction contained 8 bases not matched to a gene. The CDR3 runs to 14 residues. The CDR3 here is CASSYGGQFTEAFF. CDR3 nucleotides: TGTGCCAGCAGCTACGGGGGACAGTTCACTGAAGCTTTCTTT.

The chain joins TRBV4-2 to TRBJ2-7; D ambiguous. The CDR3 sequence is 12 residues long. The germline V gene has CDR1 LGHNA and CDR2 YNFKEQ. V shed 5 bases and J shed 8 bases, with 13 bases lying between them. The CDR3 region is CASSSPAGQQYF. The CDR3 nucleotides are TGTGCCAGCAGCTCACCTGCTGGCCAGCAGTACTTC.

The chain links TRBV30 to TRBJ2-2; no clear D gene. Germline V gene data show CDR1 as GTSNPN and CDR2 as SVGIG (reference sequence). CDR3 length: 13 residues. Trimming cost V 4 bases and J 4 bases, with 10 bases left between them. CDR3 protein: CAWMLARTGELFF. CDR3 nucleotides: TGTGCCTGGATGTTAGCCCGCACCGGGGAGCTGTTTTTT.

This sequence joins TRBV7-2 and TRBJ1-2, with D possibly TRBD1 on 5 matching bases. CDR3 length: 13 residues. CDR1 and CDR2 (germline): SGHTA, FQGNSA. Trimming took 5 bases from V and 7 from J, leaving 14 bases between them. The CDR3 DNA reads TGTGCCAGCAGCCAGACAGCGACGGGTGGCTACACCTTC. Its translation: CASSQTATGGYTF.

The chain links TRBV6-1 to TRBJ1-2; 8 positions match TRBD1. The length of the CDR3 is 13 residues. Unmatched junction bases numbered 2, after V lost 8 bases and J lost 0 bases. Germline CDR1 reads MNHNS; CDR2 reads SASEGT. The CDR3 loop is CASYRGTNYGYTF. The CDR3, as DNA: TGTGCCAGCTACAGGGGGACTAACTATGGCTACACCTTC.

This rearrangement joins TRBV5-4 to TRBJ1-2; tentative D call: TRBD1 (5 bases). V shed 4 bases and J shed 4 bases, with 11 bases lying between them. CDR1 and CDR2 (germline): SGHNT, YYREEE (reference sequence). This CDR3 has 13 residues. In nucleotides, the CDR3 is TGTGCCAGCAGCCAGGACACGATCTATGGCTACACCTTC. Protein sequence: CASSQDTIYGYTF.

Here the CDR3 reads CSASRINYGYTF. The CDR3 nucleotides read TGCAGCGCTTCCAGGATTAACTATGGCTACACCTTC. The V call is TRBV29-1, the J call TRBJ1-2; D is undetermined. Trimming removed 7 bases at V and 1 base at J, with 10 bases between. The CDR3 has 12 amino acids. CDR1 SQVTM and CDR2 ANQGSEA come from the germline V gene.

The chain is built from TRBV18 and TRBJ2-7; 7 bases agree with TRBD1. Germline CDR1 reads KGHSH; CDR2 reads LQKENI. Losses at the gene ends were 5 bases for V and 2 bases for J; bases not matched to a gene: 9. The CDR3 is 15 residues long. The CDR3 protein is CASSAGQAPAYEQYF. The DNA for the CDR3 is TGTGCCAGCTCAGCCGGACAGGCCCCAGCCTACGAGCAGTACTTC.

This clone has a single count. The chain links TRBV9 to TRBJ2-7, with D perhaps TRBD2 (5 bases). Trimming removed 0 bases at V and 5 bases at J, with 21 bases between. CDR3 length: 17 residues. Germline CDR1 is SGDLS and CDR2 is YYNGEE. CDR3 amino acids: CASSVGAGVGVENEQYF. DNA for the CDR3: TGTGCCAGCAGCGTAGGGGCGGGTGTGGGAGTAGAAAACGAGCAGTACTTC. Variable domain in full (rest from reference TRBV9 and TRBJ2-7): DSGVTQTPKHLITATGQRVTLRCSPRSGDLSVYWYQQSLDQGLQFLIQYYNGEERAKGNILERFSAQQFPDLHSELNLSSLELGDSALYFCASSVGAGVGVENEQYFGPGTRLTVT.

This clone was counted once. The chain has TRBV2 and TRBJ2-3; D gene uncertain. Germline CDR1 and CDR2: SNHLY and FYNNEI. The CDR3 has 14 residues. The V end was cut by 2 bases, the J end by 2 bases, with 8 bases between. The CDR3: CASSENSHTDTQYF. The CDR3 coding sequence is TGTGCCAGCAGTGAAAACAGCCACACAGATACGCAGTATTTT.

The V and J genes are TRBV25-1 and TRBJ2-5, with 11 bases identical to TRBD1. CDR3 length: 16 amino acids. The junction had 9 bases not matched to a gene; V was cut back by 4 bases and J by 5 bases. The germline V gene encodes CDR1 MGHDK and CDR2 SYGVNS. The chain's CDR3 is CASSAHRDRGGETQYF. CDR3 coding DNA: TGTGCCAGCAGTGCTCACCGGGACAGGGGGGGTGAGACCCAGTACTTC.

This clone was detected only once. This chain connects TRBV7-2 to TRBJ2-1; 9 bases agree with TRBD2. CDR3 size: 16 residues. V lost 1 base to trimming and J lost 4 bases; unmatched junction nucleotides: 5. Germline V gene data show CDR1 as SGHTA and CDR2 as FQGNSA. CDR3 loop: CASSLGPSGTYNEQFF. CDR3 coding DNA: TGTGCCAGCAGCTTAGGACCTAGCGGGACTTACAATGAGCAGTTCTTC.

The chain recombines TRBV13 with TRBJ2-1; D may be TRBD1 (7 bases). Germline V gives CDR1 PRHDT, CDR2 FYEKMQ (reference sequence). Trimming left V 3 bases short and J 4 bases short, with 10 bases between. CDR3 length: 14 amino acids. The CDR3 coding sequence is TGTGCCAGCAGCTTCCAGGGGGGTTACAATGAGCAGTTCTTC. Residues: CASSFQGGYNEQFF.

V and J are TRBV5-4 and TRBJ2-1; 10 bases are shared with TRBD2. This CDR3 comprises 16 residues. Germline CDR1 reads SGHNT; CDR2 reads YYREEE (reference sequence). Trimming cost V 5 bases and J 8 bases; bases outside gene matches: 13. As DNA, the CDR3 is TGTGCCAGCAGTACTAGCGGGGAAGTTGGAAGCGATGAGCAGTTCTTC. Translation gives CASSTSGEVGSDEQFF.

This chain links TRBV5-1 with TRBJ2-2; no firm D call. Trimming stripped 7 bases from V and 4 bases from J, with 8 bases between. The CDR3 totals 12 residues. Germline V gives CDR1 SGHRS, CDR2 YFSETQ. The CDR3 DNA is TGCGCCAGCGCTACTGGCACCGGGGAGCTGTTTTTT. This translates into CASATGTGELFF.

This clone appeared once. The DNA of the CDR3 is TGTGCCAGCAGCATGAGCGGTGCAACTAATGAAAAACTGTTTTTT. Translating gives CASSMSGATNEKLFF. The chain has TRBV9 and TRBJ1-4; D call uncertain. Trimming stripped 4 bases from V and 0 bases from J, with 10 bases between. Germline assignment: CDR1 SGDLS and CDR2 YYNGEE. The CDR3 totals 15 residues. Full variable domain (remainder filled in from reference TRBV9 and TRBJ1-4): DSGVTQTPKHLITATGQRVTLRCSPRSGDLSVYWYQQSLDQGLQFLIQYYNGEERAKGNILERFSAQQFPDLHSELNLSSLELGDSALYFCASSMSGATNEKLFFGSGTQLSVL.

The chain is built from TRBV30 and TRBJ2-7, with D possibly TRBD1 on 5 matching bases. The CDR3 runs 12 residues. The V end lost 4 bases, the J end lost 2 bases, and 9 bases lay between the germline ends. Germline V gene sequence: CDR1 GTSNPN, CDR2 SVGIG (reference sequence). The CDR3 region is CAWMAGTYEQYF. The DNA of the CDR3 is TGTGCCTGGATGGCAGGGACCTACGAGCAGTACTTC.